Here is one TCR beta chain with its context. This sample stems from a study of cytomegalovirus exposure and HLA in healthy donors. Germline assignment: CDR1 LGHNA and CDR2 YSLEER. The CDR3 runs 15 residues. The V gene end was trimmed by 4 bases and the J gene end by 2 bases; junction bases not matched to a gene: 7. With 60 Vbeta and 13 Jbeta primers, the PCR was carried out. The table came from immunoSEQ multiplex PCR; TCRdb's copy has only in-frame clones and leaves some out. The sample holds more than 95,000 clones; 81% are singletons and the top ten take approximately 4%. The sequenced sample was PBMCs. V and J are TRBV4-3 and TRBJ2-7; TRBD1 matches 8 bases. This clonotype was sampled from a man between 18 and 35 years old in good health and CMV-seropositive. In nucleotides, the CDR3 is TGCGCCAGCAGCCTTCGGACAGGGTCGGCCTACGAGCAGTACTTC. It encodes CASSLRTGSAYEQYF.